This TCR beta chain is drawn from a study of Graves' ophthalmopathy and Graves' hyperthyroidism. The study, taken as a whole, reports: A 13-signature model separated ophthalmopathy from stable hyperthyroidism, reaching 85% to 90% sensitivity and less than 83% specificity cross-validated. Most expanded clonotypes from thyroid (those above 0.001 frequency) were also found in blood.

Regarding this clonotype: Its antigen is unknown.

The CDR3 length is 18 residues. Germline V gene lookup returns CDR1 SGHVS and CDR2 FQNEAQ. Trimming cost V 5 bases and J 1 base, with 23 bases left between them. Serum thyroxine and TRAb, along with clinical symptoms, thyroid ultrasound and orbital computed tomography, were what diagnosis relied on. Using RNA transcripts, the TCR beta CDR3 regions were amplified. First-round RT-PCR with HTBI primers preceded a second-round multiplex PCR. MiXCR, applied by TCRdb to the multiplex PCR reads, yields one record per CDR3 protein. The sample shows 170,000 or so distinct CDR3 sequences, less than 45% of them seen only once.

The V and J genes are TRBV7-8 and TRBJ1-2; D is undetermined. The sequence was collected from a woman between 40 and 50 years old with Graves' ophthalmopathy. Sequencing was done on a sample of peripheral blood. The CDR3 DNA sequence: TGTGCCAGCAGCCCACGTCGAGGCAGGAGCGGTTATAACTATGGCTACACCTTC. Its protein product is CASSPRRGRSGYNYGYTF.